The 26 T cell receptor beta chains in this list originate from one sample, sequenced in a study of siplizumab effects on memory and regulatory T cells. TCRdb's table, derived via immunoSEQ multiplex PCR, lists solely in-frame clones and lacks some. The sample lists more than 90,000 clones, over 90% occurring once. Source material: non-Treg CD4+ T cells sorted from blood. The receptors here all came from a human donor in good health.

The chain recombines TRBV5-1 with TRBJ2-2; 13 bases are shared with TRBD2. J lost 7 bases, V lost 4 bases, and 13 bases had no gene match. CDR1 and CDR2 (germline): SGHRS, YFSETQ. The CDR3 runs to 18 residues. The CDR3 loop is CASSPRTSGRFWGGELFF. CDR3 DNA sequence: TGCGCCAGCAGCCCTAGGACTAGCGGGAGATTTTGGGGCGGGGAGCTGTTTTTT.

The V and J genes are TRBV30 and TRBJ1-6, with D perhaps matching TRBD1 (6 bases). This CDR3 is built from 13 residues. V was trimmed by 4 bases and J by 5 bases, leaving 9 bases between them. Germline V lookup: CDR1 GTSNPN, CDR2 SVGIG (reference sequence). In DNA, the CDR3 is TGTGCCTGGAATACAGGGAATAATTCACCCCTCCACTTT. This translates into CAWNTGNNSPLHF.

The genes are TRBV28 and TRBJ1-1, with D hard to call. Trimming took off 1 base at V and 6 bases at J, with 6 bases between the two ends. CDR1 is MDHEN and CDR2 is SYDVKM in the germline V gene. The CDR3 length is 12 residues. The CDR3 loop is CASSLSRPEAFF. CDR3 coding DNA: TGTGCCAGCAGTTTATCTAGACCTGAAGCTTTCTTT.

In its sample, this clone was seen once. The CDR3 region is CASSSGQKQYF. Here the CDR3 DNA reads TGTGCCAGCAGCTCCGGGCAGAAGCAGTATTTT. This chain links TRBV13 with TRBJ2-3; D unresolved. The V gene's germline CDR1 is PRHDT and CDR2 FYEKMQ (reference sequence). V was pared by 4 bases and J by 11 bases, with 10 bases between. The CDR3 runs 11 residues.

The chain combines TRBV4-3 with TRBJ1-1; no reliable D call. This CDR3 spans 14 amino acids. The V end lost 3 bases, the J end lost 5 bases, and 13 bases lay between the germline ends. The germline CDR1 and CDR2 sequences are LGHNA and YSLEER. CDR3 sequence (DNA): TGCGCCAGCAGCCAGGCCCGGCAGGTAACTGAAGCTTTCTTT. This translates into CASSQARQVTEAFF.

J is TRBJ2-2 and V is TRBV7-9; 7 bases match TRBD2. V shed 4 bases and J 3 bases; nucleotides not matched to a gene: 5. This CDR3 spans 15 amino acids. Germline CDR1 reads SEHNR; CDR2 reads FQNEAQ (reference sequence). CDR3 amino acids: CASSSGLTYTGELFF. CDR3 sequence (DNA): TGTGCCAGCAGCTCGGGACTAACCTACACCGGGGAGCTGTTTTTT.

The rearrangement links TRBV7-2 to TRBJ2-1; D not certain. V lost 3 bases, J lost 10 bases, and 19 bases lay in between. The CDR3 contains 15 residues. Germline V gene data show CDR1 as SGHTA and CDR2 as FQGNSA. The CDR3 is CASSFRPSGSEEQFF. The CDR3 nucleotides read TGTGCCAGCAGCTTTCGGCCTTCAGGCAGCGAAGAGCAGTTCTTC.

DNA for the CDR3: TGCGCCAGCAGCCAACCGGGAAGGGGCGGTGCAACTAATGAAAAACTGTTTTTT. It yields the protein CASSQPGRGGATNEKLFF. V is TRBV4-3 and J is TRBJ1-4, with a possible D match to TRBD1 (5 bases). Germline-derived CDR1 and CDR2 are LGHNA and YSLEER. The V end was cut by 2 bases, the J end by 0 bases, with 16 bases between. This CDR3 has 18 residues.

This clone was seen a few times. The chain's CDR3 is CASSLGRWGNTEAFF. The CDR3 DNA reads as TGTGCCAGCAGCCTCGGCAGGTGGGGGAACACTGAAGCTTTCTTT. The V and J genes are TRBV7-8 and TRBJ1-1; D gene unclear. CDR3 length equals 15 residues. In germline, CDR1 is SGHVS, CDR2 FQNEAQ. The V and J ends lost 5 bases and 1 base respectively, with 14 bases between them.

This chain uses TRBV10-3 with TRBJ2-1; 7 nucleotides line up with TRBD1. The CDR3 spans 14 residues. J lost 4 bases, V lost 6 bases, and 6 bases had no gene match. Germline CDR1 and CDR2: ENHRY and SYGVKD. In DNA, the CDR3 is TGTGCCATCAGCGCAGGGGGAATTTACAATGAGCAGTTCTTC. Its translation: CAISAGGIYNEQFF.

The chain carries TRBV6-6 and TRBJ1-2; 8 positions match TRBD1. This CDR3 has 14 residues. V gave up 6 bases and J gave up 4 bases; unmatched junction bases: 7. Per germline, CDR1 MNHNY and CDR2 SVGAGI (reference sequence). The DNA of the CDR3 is TGTGCCAGCAGCAGGACAGGGTCTTCCTATGGCTACACCTTC. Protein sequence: CASSRTGSSYGYTF.

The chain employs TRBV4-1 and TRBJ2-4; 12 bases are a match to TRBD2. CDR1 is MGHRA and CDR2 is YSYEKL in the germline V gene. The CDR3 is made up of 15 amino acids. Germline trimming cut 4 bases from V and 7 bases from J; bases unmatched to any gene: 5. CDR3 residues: CASSPPGTSGNIQYF. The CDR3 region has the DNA TGCGCCAGCAGCCCTCCAGGGACTAGCGGGAACATTCAGTACTTC.

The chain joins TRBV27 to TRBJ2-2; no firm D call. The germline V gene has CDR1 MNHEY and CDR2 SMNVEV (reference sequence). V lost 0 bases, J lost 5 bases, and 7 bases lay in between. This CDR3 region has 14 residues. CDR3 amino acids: CASSLSLWTGELFF. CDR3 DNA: TGTGCCAGCAGTTTATCTTTATGGACCGGGGAGCTGTTTTTT.

In nucleotides, the CDR3 is TGTGCCAGCAGATCAGGGACAGGGACGAGAGAAAAACTGTTTTTT. Encoded protein: CASRSGTGTREKLFF. This chain links TRBV5-8 with TRBJ1-4, with 9 bases identical to TRBD1. This CDR3 comprises 15 residues. Germline V gene sequence: CDR1 SGHTS, CDR2 YDEGEE. V trimming: 5 bases; J trimming: 8 bases; junction bases outside the gene matches: 10.

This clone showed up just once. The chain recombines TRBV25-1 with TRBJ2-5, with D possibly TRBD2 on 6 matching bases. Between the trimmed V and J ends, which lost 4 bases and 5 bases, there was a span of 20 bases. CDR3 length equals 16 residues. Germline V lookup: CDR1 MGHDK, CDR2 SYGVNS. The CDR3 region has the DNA TGTGCCAGCAGTGGCTCCCCGGGACTCCAATACGAGACCCAGTACTTC. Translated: CASSGSPGLQYETQYF. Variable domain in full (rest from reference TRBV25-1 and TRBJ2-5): EADIYQTPRYLVIGTGKKITLECSQTMGHDKMYWYQQDPGMELHLIHYSYGVNSTEKGDLSSESTVSRIRTEHFPLTLESARPSHTSQYLCASSGSPGLQYETQYFGPGTRLLVL.

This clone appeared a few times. In DNA, the CDR3 is TGTGCCAGCAGCTTACTTGAGGGACTAAACGGCGAGCAGTACTTC. It specifies CASSLLEGLNGEQYF. This chain connects TRBV11-1 to TRBJ2-7; the match to TRBD2 covers 7 bases. Germline V CDR1 and CDR2: SGHAT, FQDESV (reference sequence). Trimming at V came to 2 bases and at J to 6 bases, leaving 10 bases not matched to a gene. This CDR3 region has 15 residues.

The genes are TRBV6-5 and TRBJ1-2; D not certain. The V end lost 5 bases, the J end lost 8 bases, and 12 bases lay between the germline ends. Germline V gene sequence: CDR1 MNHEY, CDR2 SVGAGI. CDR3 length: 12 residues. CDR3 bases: TGTGCCAGCAGTCAAACGGCGGGAGGCTACACCTTC. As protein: CASSQTAGGYTF.

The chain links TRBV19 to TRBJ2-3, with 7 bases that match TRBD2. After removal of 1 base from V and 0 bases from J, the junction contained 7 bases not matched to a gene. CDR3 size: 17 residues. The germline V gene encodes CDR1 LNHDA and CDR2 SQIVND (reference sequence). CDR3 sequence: CASSIATSALSTDTQYF. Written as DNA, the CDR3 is TGTGCCAGTAGTATAGCCACTAGCGCCCTTAGCACAGATACGCAGTATTTT.

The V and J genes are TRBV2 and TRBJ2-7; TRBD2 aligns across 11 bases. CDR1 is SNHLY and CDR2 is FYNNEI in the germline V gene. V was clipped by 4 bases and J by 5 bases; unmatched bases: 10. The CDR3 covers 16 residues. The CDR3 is CASSVKSTSGSDEQYF. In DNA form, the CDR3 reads TGTGCCAGCAGTGTTAAGTCTACTAGCGGGAGTGACGAGCAGTACTTC.

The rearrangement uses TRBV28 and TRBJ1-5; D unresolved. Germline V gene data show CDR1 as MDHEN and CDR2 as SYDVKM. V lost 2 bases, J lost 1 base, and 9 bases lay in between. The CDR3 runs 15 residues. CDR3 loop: CASSLRGFSNQPQHF. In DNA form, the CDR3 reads TGTGCCAGCAGTTTACGGGGATTCAGCAATCAGCCCCAGCATTTT.

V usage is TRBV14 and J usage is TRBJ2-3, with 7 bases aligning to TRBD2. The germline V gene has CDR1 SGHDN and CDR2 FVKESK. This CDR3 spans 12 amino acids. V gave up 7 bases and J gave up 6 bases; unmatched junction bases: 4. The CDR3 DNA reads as TGTGCCAGCAAGCGGGAATCCGATACGCAGTATTTT. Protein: CASKRESDTQYF.

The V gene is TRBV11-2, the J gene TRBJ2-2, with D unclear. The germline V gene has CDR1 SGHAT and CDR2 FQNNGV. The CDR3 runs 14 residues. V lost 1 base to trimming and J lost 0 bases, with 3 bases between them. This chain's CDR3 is CASSLVPNTGELFF. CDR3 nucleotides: TGTGCCAGCAGCTTAGTTCCGAACACCGGGGAGCTGTTTTTT.

The CDR3 DNA sequence: TGCGCCAGCAGCCAAGATCTCGGGCTAGCGGGGGGGAGGGCCCAGTACTTC. Translated, it gives CASSQDLGLAGGRAQYF. The chain combines TRBV4-3 with TRBJ2-5; 12 bases are a match to TRBD2. V shed 0 bases, J shed 9 bases, and the junction held 11 bases outside the gene matches. Looked up from germline, CDR1 is LGHNA and CDR2 is YSLEER. This CDR3 is built from 17 residues.

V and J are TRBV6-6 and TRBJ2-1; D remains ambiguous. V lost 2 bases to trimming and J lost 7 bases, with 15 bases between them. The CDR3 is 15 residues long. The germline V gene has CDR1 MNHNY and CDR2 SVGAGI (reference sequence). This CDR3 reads CASSYMSIYRNEQFF. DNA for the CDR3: TGTGCCAGCAGTTACATGTCCATTTATAGGAATGAGCAGTTCTTC.

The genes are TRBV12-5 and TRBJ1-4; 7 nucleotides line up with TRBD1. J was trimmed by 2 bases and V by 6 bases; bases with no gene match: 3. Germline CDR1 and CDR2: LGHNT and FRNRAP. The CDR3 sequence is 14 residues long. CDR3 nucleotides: TGTGCTAGTGGGGAGGGGGCTACTAATGAAAAACTGTTTTTT. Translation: CASGEGATNEKLFF.

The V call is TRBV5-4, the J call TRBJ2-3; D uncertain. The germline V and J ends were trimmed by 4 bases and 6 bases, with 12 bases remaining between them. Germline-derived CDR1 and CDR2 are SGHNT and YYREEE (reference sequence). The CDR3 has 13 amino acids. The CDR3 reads CASSLILGDTQYF. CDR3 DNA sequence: TGTGCCAGCAGCCTAATACTGGGGGATACGCAGTATTTT.